The next 13 T cell receptor beta chains were all read from a single sample in a study of blood T cells in healthy people across ages. With a J-beta primer mix and a sample-barcoded 5' primer, a second PCR ran roughly 7 to 11 cycles. One entry per CDR3 protein, called by TCRdb with MiXCR from the 5' RACE reads. The sample lists 1.5 million to 2 million distinct CDR3 sequences; approximately 32% were seen once. The specimen sequenced was blood. All receptors come from a woman in her 30s in good health.

This clonotype has ten or more counts. The DNA of the CDR3 is TGCAGCGTTATTCCCGGGACGGCCCCGAATGAGCAGTTCTTC. Its translation is CSVIPGTAPNEQFF. The J gene is TRBJ2-1, the V gene TRBV29-1; D possibly matches TRBD1 or TRBD2 (5 bases each). Per germline, CDR1 SQVTM and CDR2 ANQGSEA. The CDR3 runs to 14 residues. Trimming cost V 5 bases and J 7 bases, with 18 bases left between them.

The chain employs TRBV5-1 and TRBJ2-3, with 16 positions matching TRBD2. This CDR3 contains 16 residues. CDR1 SGHRS and CDR2 YFSETQ come from the germline V gene. Trimming took 6 bases from V and 4 from J; bases not matched to a gene: 5. The CDR3 here is CASTSGLAGGADTQYF. CDR3 DNA sequence: TGCGCCAGCACGTCGGGACTAGCGGGAGGGGCAGATACGCAGTATTTT.

The genes are TRBV9 and TRBJ2-2; the D gene is possibly TRBD1 (5 bases). V was cut by 1 base and J by 1 base, with 11 bases left in between. The CDR3 spans 16 residues. CDR1 is SGDLS and CDR2 is YYNGEE in the germline V gene. CDR3 coding DNA: TGTGCCAGCAGCGTATCCCCGGACATGAACACCGGGGAGCTGTTTTTT. Amino acid sequence: CASSVSPDMNTGELFF.

The chain combines TRBV4-1 with TRBJ2-4; a possible D gene is TRBD2 (5 bases). The V end lost 11 bases, the J end lost 13 bases, and 27 bases lay between the germline ends. This CDR3 has 14 residues. Germline V gene lookup returns CDR1 MGHRA and CDR2 YSYEKL. The CDR3, as DNA: TGCGCCTCGGGGTCCCCTTCCTCCTCCTACAAGCAGTACTTC. It encodes CASGSPSSSYKQYF.

The rearrangement joins TRBV2 to TRBJ1-5; D perhaps matches TRBD1 (5 bases). Trimming removed 8 bases from V and 7 bases from J, with 15 bases in between. Germline assignment: CDR1 SNHLY and CDR2 FYNNEI. The CDR3 is 13 residues long. This CDR3 is CASWGGSWQPQHF. The CDR3 DNA reads as TGTGCCAGCTGGGGGGGGTCTTGGCAGCCCCAGCATTTT.

This clonotype was detected a few times. The chain combines TRBV27 with TRBJ2-1; possibly TRBD2 for D (5 bases). CDR3 length: 15 amino acids. The germline gives CDR1 MNHEY, CDR2 SMNVEV (reference sequence). Trimming took off 10 bases at V and 7 bases at J, with 23 bases between the two ends. The chain's CDR3 is CATAALPGLNNEQFF. The CDR3 bases are TGTGCCACAGCGGCCTTACCGGGTCTAAATAATGAGCAGTTCTTC.

The chain carries TRBV20-1 and TRBJ2-1; a weak D match, TRBD1 (6 bases). This CDR3 comprises 13 residues. The germline CDR1 and CDR2 sequences are DFQATT and SNEGSKA (reference sequence). Trimming stripped 0 bases from V and 9 bases from J, with 12 bases between. CDR3 amino acids: CSARDGTPFEQFF. CDR3 in DNA: TGCAGTGCTAGAGACGGGACACCCTTTGAGCAGTTCTTC.

In this sample, this clonotype turned up a few times. The chain links TRBV29-1 to TRBJ1-2; D is possibly TRBD1 (5 bases). Trimming pared 6 bases from V and 8 bases from J, leaving 10 bases between. This CDR3 has 10 amino acids. Germline V lookup: CDR1 SQVTM, CDR2 ANQGSEA. CDR3 bases: TGCAGCGTAGGGACGGGCGGCTACACCTTC. Protein product: CSVGTGGYTF.

This clonotype was seen a few times. This chain links TRBV11-2 with TRBJ2-3; TRBD2 matches 8 bases. CDR1 SGHAT and CDR2 FQNNGV come from the germline V gene. The CDR3 extends over 17 amino acids. V was pared by 6 bases and J by 5 bases, with 16 bases of the junction left unmatched. The CDR3 coding sequence is TGTGCCAGCAGTGTCGGTACGGGAGGGATCAGAGGAGATACGCAGTATTTT. This encodes CASSVGTGGIRGDTQYF. The entire variable domain, with the rest obtained from reference TRBV11-2 and TRBJ2-3, is as follows: EAGVAQSPRYKIIEKRQSVAFWCNPISGHATLYWYQQILGQGPKLLIQFQNNGVVDDSQLPKDRFSAERLKGVDSTLKIQPAKLEDSAVYLCASSVGTGGIRGDTQYFGPGTRLTVL.

This clonotype was seen just once. A much larger clone sits a single nucleotide away, making a read error possible. The rearrangement joins TRBV6-1 to TRBJ2-5, with unresolved D. The CDR3 sequence is 11 residues long. Germline CDR1 MNHNS, CDR2 SASEGT. This CDR3 is CASREGKTRYF. The CDR3 DNA sequence: TGTGCCAGCAGGGAAGGGAAGACCCGGTACTTC.

On this clonotype: A read error may produce the germline difference seen at one junction end. The chain is built from TRBV5-6 and TRBJ2-1; TRBD2 matches 8 bases. Germline values: CDR1 SGHDT, CDR2 YYEEEE. This CDR3 has 16 amino acids. CDR3 residues: CAGSLVSAGGHNEQFF. CDR3 coding DNA: TGTGCCGGCAGCTTGGTCTCCGCGGGAGGCCACAATGAGCAGTTCTTC.

The V and J genes are TRBV20-1 and TRBJ2-3; unclear D gene. V was trimmed by 3 bases and J by 5 bases, leaving 12 bases between them. In germline, CDR1 is DFQATT, CDR2 SNEGSKA (reference sequence). This CDR3 region has 13 residues. As DNA, the CDR3 is TGCAGTGCTAGGGGAAGACGCATAGATACGCAGTATTTT. Amino acids: CSARGRRIDTQYF.

This clonotype has only a few counts. V and J are TRBV7-2 and TRBJ1-6, with D perhaps TRBD1 (5 bases). V shed 1 base and J shed 8 bases, with 12 bases lying between them. Germline lookup yields CDR1 SGHTA and CDR2 FQGNSA. CDR3 length: 15 residues. DNA for the CDR3: TGTGCCAGCAGCTTAGGAGGGGCCGCGGATTCACCCCTCCACTTT. Translating it yields CASSLGGAADSPLHF.